This TCR beta chain was identified in a study of T-cell memory formation after mild COVID-19. Overall study findings and caveats: The authors left the SARS-CoV-2 specificity of second-wave clones peaking on day 37 unconfirmed. The main location of contracting CD4+ clones was CM and EM, and that of contracting CD8+ clones was EMRA.

The CDR3 loop spans 14 amino acids. Deletions cut 7 bases from V and 7 bases from J, with 19 bases between. Germline assignment: CDR1 MNHNY and CDR2 SVGAGI (reference sequence). This clonotype was seen more than once but under ten times. Its target is not known. The TCR alpha and TCR beta cDNA libraries, bearing sample barcodes and UMIs, were generated by 5'RACE using constant-segment primers. One entry per CDR3 protein, called by TCRdb with MiXCR from the 5' RACE reads. Among 120,000 to 150,000 distinct CDR3 sequences, 13% to 15% were seen once, and the ten largest hold 25% to 30%. Sequenced material: PBMCs or a T cell subset sorted from them (not recorded which). The rearrangement links TRBV6-6 to TRBJ1-1; D may be TRBD1 (5 bases). The clonotype comes from an adult woman who had mild COVID-19 (a few samples of this study predate the infection). Cell type and time point are not known. CDR3 nucleotides: TGTGCCAGCATAAATTGGGGGGGGAGAGTTGAAGCTTTCTTT. Translating it yields CASINWGGRVEAFF.